The present TCR beta chain was sequenced within a study of T cell changes during pregnancy in multiple sclerosis. Here immunoSEQ multiplex PCR was the method, and the copy in TCRdb shows in-frame clones only, minus some. The sample lists 100,000 or so clones; approximately 91% were seen once. CDR1 MNHEY and CDR2 SVGAGI come from the germline V gene. This CDR3 contains 14 residues. Deletions cut 0 bases from V and 5 bases from J, with 10 bases between. The input for sequencing was peripheral blood, taken after pregnancy. The sequence came from a female donor with multiple sclerosis, enrolled in a pregnancy study. The chain combines TRBV6-5 with TRBJ1-2; tentatively, D is TRBD1 (6 bases). The CDR3 sequence is CASSYSTGKYGYTF. The CDR3 DNA sequence: TGTGCCAGCAGTTACTCGACAGGAAAGTATGGCTACACCTTC.